Listed here are 14 T cell receptor beta chains from one sample, sequenced in a study of T-cell reconstitution after alpha-beta-depleted transplantation in children. Unique molecular identifiers were used to barcode this TCRbeta library. TCRdb used MiXCR to reprocess the PCR reads, holding one entry per CDR3 protein. The sample contains 420,000 or so distinct CDR3 sequences, roughly 11% of which appear only once. Sequencing was performed on PBMCs from the stem cell graft donor, taken from the stem cell graft. The receptor set was obtained from a human donor who donated a stem cell graft to a child with acute myeloid leukemia.

This clonotype was found a few times. The gene calls are TRBV5-1 and TRBJ2-2, with D perhaps matching TRBD1 (5 bases). This CDR3 spans 16 amino acids. CDR1 and CDR2 from the germline V gene are SGHRS and YFSETQ. V lost 1 base to trimming and J lost 2 bases, with 12 bases between them. Here the CDR3 DNA reads TGCGCCAGCAGCTTGAGAGTGCAGGGAAACACCGGGGAGCTGTTTTTT. Its translation: CASSLRVQGNTGELFF. The whole variable domain, filled in from reference TRBV5-1 and TRBJ2-2, reads KAGVTQTPRYLIKTRGQQVTLSCSPISGHRSVSWYQQTPGQGLQFLFEYFSETQRNKGNFPGRFSGRQFSNSRSEMNVSTLELGDSALYLCASSLRVQGNTGELFFGEGSRLTVL.

In its sample, this clonotype was seen many times. The chain links TRBV7-2 to TRBJ2-1; TRBD1 aligns across 10 bases. The V gene's germline CDR1 is SGHTA and CDR2 FQGNSA. The CDR3 runs 15 residues. The V and J ends lost 1 base and 7 bases, in that order; junction bases with no gene match: 4. Written as DNA, the CDR3 is TGTGCCAGCAGCTTAGGAGGGACAGGGGAAAATGAGCAGTTCTTC. As protein: CASSLGGTGENEQFF.

This rearrangement joins TRBV20-1 to TRBJ2-5; D might be TRBD2 (5 bases). This CDR3 spans 14 amino acids. The V end lost 4 bases, the J end lost 5 bases, and 17 bases lay between the germline ends. Germline V gene data show CDR1 as DFQATT and CDR2 as SNEGSKA (reference sequence). For the CDR3, the DNA is TGCAGTGCTACTCCCCGGGGTCCGGGGGAGACCCAGTACTTC. It yields the protein CSATPRGPGETQYF.

The gene calls are TRBV2 and TRBJ2-3, with a weak D call TRBD1 (6 bases). V was pared by 8 bases and J by 3 bases, with 15 bases between. Germline V gene data show CDR1 as SNHLY and CDR2 as FYNNEI. The CDR3 is made up of 14 amino acids. CDR3 DNA: TGTGCCAGCTCAAAGGGGGAAACGACAGATACGCAGTATTTT. Amino acid sequence: CASSKGETTDTQYF.

At least ten counts were recorded for this clonotype. This chain joins TRBV18 and TRBJ2-3; D ambiguous. Germline V lookup: CDR1 KGHSH, CDR2 LQKENI. This CDR3 contains 15 residues. V gave up 3 bases and J gave up 0 bases, with 10 bases separating them. The CDR3 coding sequence is TGTGCCAGCTCACCCCCCAGTCGGAGCACAGATACGCAGTATTTT. It yields the protein CASSPPSRSTDTQYF.

There are a few counts of this clonotype. J is TRBJ1-2 and V is TRBV2; the D is unclear. V was pared by 7 bases and J by 8 bases, with 17 bases between. Germline CDR1 is SNHLY and CDR2 is FYNNEI. This CDR3 is built from 13 residues. The CDR3 here is CASTRGPEIGYTF. The CDR3 coding sequence is TGTGCCAGCACTCGGGGTCCGGAGATCGGCTACACCTTC. Combining the CDR3 with reference TRBV2 and TRBJ1-2 gives the whole variable domain EPEVTQTPSHQVTQMGQEVILRCVPISNHLYFYWYRQILGQKVEFLVSFYNNEISEKSEIFDDQFSVERPDGSNFTLKIRSTKLEDSAMYFCASTRGPEIGYTFGSGTRLTVV.

This rearrangement joins TRBV15 to TRBJ1-2; tentative D call: TRBD1 (5 bases). The CDR3 sequence is 16 residues long. V lost 0 bases and J lost 3, with 14 bases in between. Germline CDR1 LNHNV, CDR2 YYDKDF (reference sequence). The CDR3 reads CATSRERQAGDYGYTF. Here the CDR3 DNA reads TGTGCCACCAGCAGAGAGAGGCAGGCGGGGGACTATGGCTACACCTTC.

V and J are TRBV12-5 and TRBJ2-3; D gene unclear. This CDR3 is built from 16 residues. V was shortened by 0 bases and J by 0 bases, with 10 bases between the two germline ends. CDR1 and CDR2 (germline): LGHNT, FRNRAP. CDR3 DNA: TGTGCTAGTGGTTTGGTACTAAGTCAGAGCACAGATACGCAGTATTTT. This gives the protein CASGLVLSQSTDTQYF.

This clonotype was recorded a few times. V is TRBV11-2 and J is TRBJ1-5, with D unclear. CDR1 is SGHAT and CDR2 is FQNNGV in the germline V gene. Trimming cost V 0 bases and J 6 bases, with 6 bases left between them. The CDR3 covers 13 residues. The CDR3 region is CASSLDLSQPQHF. The CDR3 nucleotides read TGTGCCAGCAGCTTAGATCTGAGTCAGCCCCAGCATTTT.

This chain connects TRBV15 to TRBJ2-5, with D possibly matching TRBD2 (7 bases). V was cut by 0 bases and J by 5 bases, with 13 bases left in between. CDR3 length: 15 residues. Germline V lookup: CDR1 LNHNV, CDR2 YYDKDF (reference sequence). DNA of the CDR3: TGTGCCACCAGCAGAGATCCCGGGGGGCTGGAGACCCAGTACTTC. Amino acids: CATSRDPGGLETQYF.

This clonotype has a count of ten or more. The CDR3 DNA reads TGTGCCAGCAGCTTACAGGGGCCCAACTACGAGCAGTACTTC. This encodes CASSLQGPNYEQYF. This chain uses TRBV7-2 with TRBJ2-7; D is perhaps TRBD1 (6 bases). From germline, CDR1 is SGHTA and CDR2 FQGNSA. The CDR3 is 14 residues long. The V end lost 2 bases, the J end lost 3 bases, and 11 bases lay between the germline ends.

This clonotype was seen repeatedly, ten times or more. The chain carries TRBV5-5 and TRBJ2-4, with D possibly matching TRBD1 (5 bases). Trimming shortened V by 5 bases and J by 11 bases, and 20 bases separated the two germline ends. In germline, CDR1 is SGHKS, CDR2 YYEKEE (reference sequence). CDR3 size: 14 residues. CDR3 bases: TGTGCCAGCAGTCTGGGGCGCGGACGTAGGGTTCAGTACTTC. This sequence encodes CASSLGRGRRVQYF. The full variable domain, in which reference TRBV5-5 and TRBJ2-4 provide the parts outside the CDR3, is DAGVTQSPTHLIKTRGQQVTLRCSPISGHKSVSWYQQVLGQGPQFIFQYYEKEERGRGNFPDRFSARQFPNYSSELNVNALLLGDSALYLCASSLGRGRRVQYFGAGTRLSVL.

This clonotype appeared many times. The rearrangement links TRBV12-3 or TRBV12-4 to TRBJ2-7, with 7 bases fitting TRBD1. V lost 5 bases, J lost 3 bases, and 4 bases stayed unmatched. The CDR3 has 13 residues. CDR3 in amino acids: CASSRGQYYEQYV. DNA for the CDR3: TGTGCCAGCAGTCGGGGACAGTACTACGAGCAGTACGTC.

V is TRBV20-1 and J is TRBJ1-2; unclear D gene. Germline assignment: CDR1 DFQATT and CDR2 SNEGSKA (reference sequence). V was shortened by 0 bases and J by 11 bases, with 13 bases between the two germline ends. The CDR3 spans 12 residues. The CDR3 spells CSARDRRQAYTF. The DNA for the CDR3 is TGCAGTGCTAGAGATCGGCGACAAGCTTACACCTTC.